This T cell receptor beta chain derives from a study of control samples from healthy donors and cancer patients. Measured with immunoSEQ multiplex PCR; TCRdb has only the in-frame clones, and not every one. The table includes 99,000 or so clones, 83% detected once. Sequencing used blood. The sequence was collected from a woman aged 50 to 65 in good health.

The chain's CDR3 is CSAGPGGLAFF. The CDR3, as DNA: TGCAGTGCTGGACCAGGGGGCTTGGCTTTCTTT. The chain is built from TRBV20-1 and TRBJ1-1; 8 bases are a match to TRBD1. The CDR3 runs 11 residues. Germline CDR1 and CDR2: DFQATT and SNEGSKA (reference sequence). V shed 5 bases, J shed 11 bases, and the junction held 7 bases outside the gene matches.